The next 5 T cell receptor beta chains were all read from a single sample in a study of CD8+ T cells in alopecia areata. TCR sequencing used cDNA made by reverse transcription of extracted RNA. Profiled with immunoSEQ multiplex PCR; TCRdb holds only in-frame clones, not every one. Of about 150,000 clones in the sample, around 50% were seen once. The sequencing used CD4+ T cells sorted from blood, collected at week 0. Receptor source: a human donor with alopecia areata.

The V and J genes are TRBV29-1 and TRBJ2-7, with D possibly matching TRBD2 (5 bases). V gave up 1 base and J gave up 4 bases, with 8 bases separating them. The CDR3 contains 12 residues. The V gene's germline CDR1 is SQVTM and CDR2 ANQGSEA. The CDR3 sequence is CSVEASGYEQYF. CDR3 DNA: TGCAGCGTTGAAGCATCGGGGTACGAGCAGTACTTC.

The rearrangement links TRBV19 to TRBJ2-5; either TRBD1 or TRBD2 may supply D (5 bases each). Germline V gene lookup returns CDR1 LNHDA and CDR2 SQIVND (reference sequence). Trimming removed 6 bases from V and 4 bases from J, with 12 bases in between. This CDR3 region has 13 residues. The CDR3 loop is CASSPRGGETQYF. The CDR3 nucleotides are TGTGCCAGTAGCCCGAGGGGCGGAGAGACCCAGTACTTC. Full variable domain (rest looked up from reference TRBV19 and TRBJ2-5): DGGITQSPKYLFRKEGQNVTLSCEQNLNHDAMYWYRQDPGQGLRLIYYSQIVNDFQKGDIAEGYSVSREKKESFPLTVTSAQKNPTAFYLCASSPRGGETQYFGPGTRLLVL.

This clone appeared once. This chain joins TRBV7-2 and TRBJ2-3; a possible D gene is TRBD1 (5 bases). V was trimmed by 5 bases and J by 0 bases, leaving 9 bases between them. Germline V gene lookup returns CDR1 SGHTA and CDR2 FQGNSA. The CDR3 is 14 residues long. CDR3 nucleotides: TGTGCCAGCAGCACGCGACAGAGCACAGATACGCAGTATTTT. Residues: CASSTRQSTDTQYF.

The chain recombines TRBV29-1 with TRBJ1-2; D gene uncertain. CDR3 length: 13 residues. Trimming removed 2 bases from V and 1 base from J, with 8 bases in between. Germline V gene sequence: CDR1 SQVTM, CDR2 ANQGSEA. The CDR3 bases are TGCAGCGTTGAACCCGAGAATAACTATGGCTACACCTTC. Amino acid sequence: CSVEPENNYGYTF.

The chain carries TRBV7-9 and TRBJ2-1; maybe TRBD2 (5 bases). The CDR3 sequence is 13 residues long. Germline CDR1 is SEHNR and CDR2 is FQNEAQ (reference sequence). Between the trimmed V and J ends, which lost 6 bases and 15 bases, there was a span of 21 bases. CDR3 nucleotide sequence: TGTGCCAGCAGTCTGGACTCTCCGGGTGGCGTGTTCTTC. Protein: CASSLDSPGGVFF.